This paragraph reports one T cell receptor beta chain. The target antigen is unknown. Germline values: CDR1 LNHDA, CDR2 SQIVND (reference sequence). This CDR3 has 12 amino acids. V dropped 3 bases and J dropped 7 bases, with 10 bases sitting between them. The PCR was carried out with 60 Vbeta primers and 13 Jbeta primers. This table comes from immunoSEQ multiplex PCR, and its TCRdb copy is limited to in-frame clones, with some not included. The repertoire has about 240,000 clones, 85% of them found once; the top ten carry around 0.23%. Donors in the study were healthy people who gave bone marrow. These data originate in a study of cytomegalovirus exposure and HLA in healthy donors. Study information: HLA-typed donors were the source of roughly 80 million unique TCRs held in an early data release.

General study points: Solely CMV serostatus was available to characterize immune exposure.

The V call is TRBV19, the J call TRBJ2-7, with D perhaps matching TRBD2 (5 bases). Sequencing was carried out using PBMCs. The TCR comes from a girl aged 2 to 9 in good health and CMV-seronegative. As DNA, the CDR3 is TGTGCCAGTAGTATTAGGTCGGGAGAGCAGTACTTC. Translation: CASSIRSGEQYF. The whole variable domain, filled in from reference TRBV19 and TRBJ2-7, reads DGGITQSPKYLFRKEGQNVTLSCEQNLNHDAMYWYRQDPGQGLRLIYYSQIVNDFQKGDIAEGYSVSREKKESFPLTVTSAQKNPTAFYLCASSIRSGEQYFGPGTRLTVT.